This TCR beta chain was obtained from a study of shared clonotypes between healthy human individuals. There were no recent acute infections or vaccinations among the donors, who were healthy HIV-negative adults. The protocol was immunoSEQ multiplex PCR, while the TCRdb copy is restricted to in-frame clones and leaves out a portion. Of around 1.5 million clones in the sample, 95% to 99% were seen once. Of note for this clone: Its antigen is not identified.

Looked up from germline, CDR1 is SGHVS and CDR2 is FQNEAQ. The CDR3 consists of 15 residues. Trimming cost V 1 base and J 2 bases, with 12 bases left between them. Study results and caveats: It was anticipated that sequencing depth would influence how many clonotypes donors shared. Naive subsets typically showed greater estimated richness than memory subsets. The sole specimen, blood, was sampled, and tissue repertoires likely differ.

This clonotype was sampled from a man aged 25 to 45 in good health. The chain is built from TRBV7-8 and TRBJ2-7; either TRBD1 or TRBD2 may fit D (5 bases each). Material for sequencing was naive CD4+ T cells sorted from blood. As to subset: CD45RA+ positively selected. The CDR3 loop reads CASSLERTQTYEQYF. CDR3 sequence (DNA): TGTGCCAGCAGCTTAGAGCGGACACAAACCTACGAGCAGTACTTC.